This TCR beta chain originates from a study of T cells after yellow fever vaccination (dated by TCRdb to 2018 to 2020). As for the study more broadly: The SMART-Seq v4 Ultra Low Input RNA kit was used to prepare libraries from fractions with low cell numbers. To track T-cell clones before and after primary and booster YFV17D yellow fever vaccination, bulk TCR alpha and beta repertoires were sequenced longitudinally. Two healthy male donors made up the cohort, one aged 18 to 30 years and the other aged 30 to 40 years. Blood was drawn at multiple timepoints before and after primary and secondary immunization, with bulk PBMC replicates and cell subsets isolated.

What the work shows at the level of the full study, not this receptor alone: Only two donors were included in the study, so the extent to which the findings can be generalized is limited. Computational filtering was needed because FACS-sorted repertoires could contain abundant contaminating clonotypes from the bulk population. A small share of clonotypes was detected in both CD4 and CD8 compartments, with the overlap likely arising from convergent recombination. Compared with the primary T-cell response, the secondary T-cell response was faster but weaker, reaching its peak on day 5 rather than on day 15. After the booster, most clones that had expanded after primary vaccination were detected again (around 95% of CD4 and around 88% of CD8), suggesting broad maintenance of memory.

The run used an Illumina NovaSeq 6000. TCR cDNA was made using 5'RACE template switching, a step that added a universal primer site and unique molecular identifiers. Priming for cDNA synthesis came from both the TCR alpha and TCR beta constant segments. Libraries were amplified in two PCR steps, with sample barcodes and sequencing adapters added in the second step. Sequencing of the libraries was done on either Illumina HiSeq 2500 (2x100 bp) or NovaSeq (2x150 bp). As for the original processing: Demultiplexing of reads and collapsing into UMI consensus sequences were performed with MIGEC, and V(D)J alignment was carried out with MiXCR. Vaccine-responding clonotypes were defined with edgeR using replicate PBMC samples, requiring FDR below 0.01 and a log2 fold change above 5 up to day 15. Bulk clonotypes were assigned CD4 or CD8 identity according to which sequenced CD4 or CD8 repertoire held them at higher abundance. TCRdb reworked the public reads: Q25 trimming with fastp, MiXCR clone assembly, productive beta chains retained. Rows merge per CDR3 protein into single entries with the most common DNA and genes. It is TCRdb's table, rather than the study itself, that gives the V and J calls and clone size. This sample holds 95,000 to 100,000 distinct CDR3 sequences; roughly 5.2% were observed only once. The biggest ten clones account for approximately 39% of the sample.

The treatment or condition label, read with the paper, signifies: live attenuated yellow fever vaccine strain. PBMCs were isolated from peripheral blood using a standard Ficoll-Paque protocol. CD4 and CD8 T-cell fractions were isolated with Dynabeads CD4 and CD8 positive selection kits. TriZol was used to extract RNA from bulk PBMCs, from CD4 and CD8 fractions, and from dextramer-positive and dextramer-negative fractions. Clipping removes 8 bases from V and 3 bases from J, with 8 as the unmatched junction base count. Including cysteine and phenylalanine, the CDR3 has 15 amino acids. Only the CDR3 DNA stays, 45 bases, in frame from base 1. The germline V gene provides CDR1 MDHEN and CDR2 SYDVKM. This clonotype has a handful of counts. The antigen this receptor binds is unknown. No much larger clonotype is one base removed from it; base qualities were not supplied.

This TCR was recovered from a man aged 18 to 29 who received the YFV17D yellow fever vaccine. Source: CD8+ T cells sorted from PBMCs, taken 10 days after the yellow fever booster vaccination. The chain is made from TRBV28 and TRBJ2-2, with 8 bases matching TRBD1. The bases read TGTGCCAGCGGGGCGGACAGGGTCCACACCGGGGAGCTGTTTTTT. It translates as CASGADRVHTGELFF.